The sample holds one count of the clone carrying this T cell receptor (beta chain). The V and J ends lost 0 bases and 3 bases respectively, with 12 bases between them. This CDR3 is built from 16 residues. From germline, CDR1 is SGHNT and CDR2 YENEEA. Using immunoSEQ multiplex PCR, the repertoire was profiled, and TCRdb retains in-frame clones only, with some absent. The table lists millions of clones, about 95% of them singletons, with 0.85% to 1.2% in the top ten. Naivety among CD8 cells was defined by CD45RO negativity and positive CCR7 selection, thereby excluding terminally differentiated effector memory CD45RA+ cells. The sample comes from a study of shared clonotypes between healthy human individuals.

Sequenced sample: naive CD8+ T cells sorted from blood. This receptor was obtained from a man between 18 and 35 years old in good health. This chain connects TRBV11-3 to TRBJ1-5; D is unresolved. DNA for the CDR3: TGTGCCAGCAGCTTAGACTGGACCAGAACCAATCAGCCCCAGCATTTT. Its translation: CASSLDWTRTNQPQHF. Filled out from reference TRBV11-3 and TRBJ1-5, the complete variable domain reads EAGVVQSPRYKIIEKKQPVAFWCNPISGHNTLYWYLQNLGQGPELLIRYENEEAVDDSQLPKDRFSAERLKGVDSTLKIQPAELGDSAVYLCASSLDWTRTNQPQHFGDGTRLSIL.